The TCR beta chain described here comes from a study of identical twins. This clonotype was counted between two and nine times. TCRdb used MiXCR to reprocess the 5' RACE reads, holding one entry per CDR3 protein. Of about 200,000 distinct CDR3 sequences detected, more than 15% appear once; the ten largest clones hold 35% to 50%. Germline V lookup: CDR1 ENHRY, CDR2 SYGVKD. The CDR3 spans 14 residues. V was pared by 4 bases and J by 1 base, with 11 bases between. A further study also used this sample, focusing on T cells expressing NK-cell markers.

The V and J genes are TRBV10-3 and TRBJ2-7, with a weak D call TRBD2 (7 bases). The sequenced sample consisted of CD8+ T cells sorted from blood. The TCR originated in a woman aged 18-29 years in good health. The CDR3 protein is CAISGGRGSYEQYF. The CDR3 bases are TGTGCCATCAGTGGGGGGCGGGGGTCCTACGAGCAGTACTTC.